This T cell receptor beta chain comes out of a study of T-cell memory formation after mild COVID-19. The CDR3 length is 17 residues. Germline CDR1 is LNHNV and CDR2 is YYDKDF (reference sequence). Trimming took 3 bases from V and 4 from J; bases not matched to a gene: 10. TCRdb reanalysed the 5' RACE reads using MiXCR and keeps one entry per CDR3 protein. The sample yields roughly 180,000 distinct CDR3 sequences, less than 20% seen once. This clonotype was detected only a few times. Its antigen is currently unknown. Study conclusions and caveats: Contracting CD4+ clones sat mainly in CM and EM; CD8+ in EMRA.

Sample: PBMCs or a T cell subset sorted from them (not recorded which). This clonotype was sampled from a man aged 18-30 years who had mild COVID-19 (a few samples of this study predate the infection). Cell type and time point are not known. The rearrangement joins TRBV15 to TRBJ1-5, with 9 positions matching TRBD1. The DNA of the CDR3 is TGTGCCACCAGCAGGTTACCGGGACAGGGCCCGAATCAGCCCCAGCATTTT. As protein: CATSRLPGQGPNQPQHF.